This T cell receptor beta chain was found in a study of shared clonotypes between healthy human individuals. Study background: Donors were a couple of women and a few men aged 18 to 49.

Remarks on this clone: What it binds is not known.

Terminally differentiated effector memory CD45RA+ cells were excluded by CCR7 positive selection of CD45RO-negative cells. Sequencing was performed with immunoSEQ multiplex PCR; in TCRdb, only in-frame clones are kept and a portion is missing. Altogether more than 500,000 clones are present, about 95% being singletons, with the ten largest covering about 0.11%. General study findings and limits: The sharing of around 5% of naive CD4 clonotypes was seen across several donors. Sharing of clonotypes among donors was expected to vary with sequencing depth.

The receptor comes from a woman younger than 45 in good health. The sample consisted of naive CD8+ T cells sorted from blood.

The CDR3, as DNA: TGTGCCAGCAGCAAGGAGATGGGAAACACCGGGGAGCTGTTTTTT. The encoded protein is CASSKEMGNTGELFF. The chain is built from TRBV21-1 and TRBJ2-2. TRBV21-1 is assigned pseudogene status. This CDR3 spans 15 amino acids.